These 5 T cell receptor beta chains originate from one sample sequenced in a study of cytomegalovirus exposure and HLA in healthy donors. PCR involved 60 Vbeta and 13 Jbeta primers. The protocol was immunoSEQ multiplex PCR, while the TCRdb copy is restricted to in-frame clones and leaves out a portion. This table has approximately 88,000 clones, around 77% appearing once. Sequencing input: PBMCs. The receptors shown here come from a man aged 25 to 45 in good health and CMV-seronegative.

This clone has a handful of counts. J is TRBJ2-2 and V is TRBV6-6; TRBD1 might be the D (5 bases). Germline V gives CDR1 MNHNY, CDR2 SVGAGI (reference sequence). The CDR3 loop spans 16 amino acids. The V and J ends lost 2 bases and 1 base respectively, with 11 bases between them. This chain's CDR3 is CASSYNVRVNTGELFF. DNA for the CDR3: TGTGCCAGCAGTTACAATGTCAGGGTGAACACCGGGGAGCTGTTTTTT.

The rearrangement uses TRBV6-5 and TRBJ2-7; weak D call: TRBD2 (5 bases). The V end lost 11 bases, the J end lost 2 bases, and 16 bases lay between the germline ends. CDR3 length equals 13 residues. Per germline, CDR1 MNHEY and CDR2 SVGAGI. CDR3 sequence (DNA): TGTGCCGCCAGCCAGGACTCAACCTACGAGCAGTACTTC. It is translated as CAASQDSTYEQYF.

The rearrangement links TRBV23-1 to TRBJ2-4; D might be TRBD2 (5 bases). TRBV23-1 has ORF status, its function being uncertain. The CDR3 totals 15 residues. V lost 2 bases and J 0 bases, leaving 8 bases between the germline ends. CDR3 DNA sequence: TGCGCCAGCAGTCAAGTGGGAGTAGCCAAAAACATTCAGTACTTC. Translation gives CASSQVGVAKNIQYF.

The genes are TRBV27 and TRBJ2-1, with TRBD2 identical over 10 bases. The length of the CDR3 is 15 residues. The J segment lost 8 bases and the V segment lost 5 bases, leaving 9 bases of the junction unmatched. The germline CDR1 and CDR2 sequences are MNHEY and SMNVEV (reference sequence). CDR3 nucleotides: TGTGCCAGCAGTCCCGCTAGCGGGAGTAGGTATGAGCAGTTCTTC. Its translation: CASSPASGSRYEQFF.

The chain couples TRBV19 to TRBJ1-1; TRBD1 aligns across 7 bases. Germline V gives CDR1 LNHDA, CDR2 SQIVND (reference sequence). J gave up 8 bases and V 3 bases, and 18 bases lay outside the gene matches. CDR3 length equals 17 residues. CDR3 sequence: CASSIIGQGDGQREAFF. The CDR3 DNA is TGTGCCAGTAGTATTATCGGCCAGGGGGACGGTCAAAGAGAAGCTTTCTTT.